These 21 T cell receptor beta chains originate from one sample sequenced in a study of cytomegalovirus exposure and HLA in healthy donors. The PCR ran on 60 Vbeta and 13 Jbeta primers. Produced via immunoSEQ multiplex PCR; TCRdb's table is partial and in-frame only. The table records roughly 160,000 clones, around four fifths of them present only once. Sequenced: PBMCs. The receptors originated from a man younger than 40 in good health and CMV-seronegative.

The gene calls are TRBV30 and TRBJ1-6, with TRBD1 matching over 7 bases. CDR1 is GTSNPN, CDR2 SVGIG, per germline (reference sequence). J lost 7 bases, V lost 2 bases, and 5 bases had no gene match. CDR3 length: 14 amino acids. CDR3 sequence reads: CAWSQGTVNSPLHF. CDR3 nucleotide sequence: TGTGCCTGGAGTCAAGGGACAGTGAATTCACCCCTCCACTTT.

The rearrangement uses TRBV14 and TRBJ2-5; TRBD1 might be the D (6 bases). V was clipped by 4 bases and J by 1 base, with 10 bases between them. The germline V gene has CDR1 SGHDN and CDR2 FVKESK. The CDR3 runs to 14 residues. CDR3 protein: CASSPRQVQETQYF. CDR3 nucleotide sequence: TGTGCCAGCAGCCCCCGACAGGTCCAAGAGACCCAGTACTTC.

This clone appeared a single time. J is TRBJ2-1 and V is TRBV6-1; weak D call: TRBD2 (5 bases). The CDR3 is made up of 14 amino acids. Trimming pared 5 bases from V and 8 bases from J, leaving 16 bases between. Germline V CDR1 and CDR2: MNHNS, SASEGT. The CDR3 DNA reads TGTGCCAGCAGTTTAACCAGAGGGCCTCATGAGCAGTTCTTC. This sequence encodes CASSLTRGPHEQFF.

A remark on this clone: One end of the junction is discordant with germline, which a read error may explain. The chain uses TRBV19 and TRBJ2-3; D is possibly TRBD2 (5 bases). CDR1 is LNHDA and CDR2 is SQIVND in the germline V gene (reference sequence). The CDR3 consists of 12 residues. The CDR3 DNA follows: TGTGCCAGTAGCGGACGGGGTGCCCAGGAGCATTTT. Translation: CASSGRGAQEHF.

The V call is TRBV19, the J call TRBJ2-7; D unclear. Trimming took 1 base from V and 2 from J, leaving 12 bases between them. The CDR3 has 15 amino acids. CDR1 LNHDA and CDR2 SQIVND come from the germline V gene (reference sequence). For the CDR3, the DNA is TGTGCCAGTAGTATAGTGGGCGCGAAACCCTACGAGCAGTACTTC. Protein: CASSIVGAKPYEQYF.

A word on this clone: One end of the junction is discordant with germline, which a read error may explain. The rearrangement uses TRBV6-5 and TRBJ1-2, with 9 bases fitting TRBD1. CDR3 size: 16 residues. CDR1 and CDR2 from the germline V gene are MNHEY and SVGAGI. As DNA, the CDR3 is TGTGCCAGCACTTACCGTACAGGGGGCTCGGACTATGGCTACACCTTC. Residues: CASTYRTGGSDYGYTF.

In DNA form, the CDR3 reads TGTGCCAGCAGCGCGGGGACTAGCGGGAGTGATTTATTCTTC. This codes for CASSAGTSGSDLFF. The V and J genes are TRBV7-9 and TRBJ2-1; TRBD2 matches at 14 bases. The junction had 10 bases not matched to a gene; V was cut back by 5 bases and J by 16 bases. CDR1 and CDR2 (germline): SEHNR, FQNEAQ (reference sequence). The CDR3 loop spans 14 amino acids.

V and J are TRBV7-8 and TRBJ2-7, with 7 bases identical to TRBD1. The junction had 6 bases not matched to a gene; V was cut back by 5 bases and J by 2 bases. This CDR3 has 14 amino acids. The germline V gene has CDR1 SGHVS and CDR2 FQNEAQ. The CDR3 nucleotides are TGTGCCAGCAGCAGACCGACAGGGACCTACGAGCAGTACTTC. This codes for CASSRPTGTYEQYF.

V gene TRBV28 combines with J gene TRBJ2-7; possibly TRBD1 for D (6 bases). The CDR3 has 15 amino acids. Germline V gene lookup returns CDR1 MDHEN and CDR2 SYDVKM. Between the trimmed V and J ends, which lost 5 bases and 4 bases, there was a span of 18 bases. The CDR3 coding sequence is TGTGCCAGCAGTCCCAGGTTGGGGGCGGGTTACGAGCAGTACTTC. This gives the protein CASSPRLGAGYEQYF.

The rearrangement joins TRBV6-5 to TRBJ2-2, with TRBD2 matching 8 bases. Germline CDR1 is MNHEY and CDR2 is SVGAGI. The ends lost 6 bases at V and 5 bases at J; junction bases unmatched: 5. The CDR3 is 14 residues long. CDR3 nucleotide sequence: TGTGCCAGCAGGGGGACTAGAGGGACCGGGGAGCTGTTTTTT. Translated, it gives CASRGTRGTGELFF.

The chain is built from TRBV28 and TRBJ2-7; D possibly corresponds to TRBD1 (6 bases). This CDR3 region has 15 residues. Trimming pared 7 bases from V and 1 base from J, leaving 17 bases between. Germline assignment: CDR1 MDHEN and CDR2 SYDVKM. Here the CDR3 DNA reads TGTGCCAGCATCCAGGGGTTTTCTCCTTCCTACGAGCAGTACTTC. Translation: CASIQGFSPSYEQYF.

For the CDR3, the DNA is TGTGCCAGCAGTTTCGACAGGGATGGAGAGACCCAGTACTTC. This codes for CASSFDRDGETQYF. This chain uses TRBV28 with TRBJ2-5; 7 bases agree with TRBD1. The germline CDR1 and CDR2 sequences are MDHEN and SYDVKM. V dropped 3 bases and J dropped 4; count of bases not matched to a gene: 5. The CDR3 is made up of 14 amino acids.

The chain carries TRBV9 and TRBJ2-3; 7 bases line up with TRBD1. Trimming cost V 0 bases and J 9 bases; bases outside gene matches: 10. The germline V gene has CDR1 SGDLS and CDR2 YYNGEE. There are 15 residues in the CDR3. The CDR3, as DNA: TGTGCCAGCAGCGTAGCCGGGACAGCATCCCAAACGCAGTATTTT. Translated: CASSVAGTASQTQYF.

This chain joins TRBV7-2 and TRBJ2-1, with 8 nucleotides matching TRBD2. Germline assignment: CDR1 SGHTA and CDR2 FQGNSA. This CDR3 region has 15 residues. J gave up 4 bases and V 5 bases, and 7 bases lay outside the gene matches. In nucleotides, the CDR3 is TGTGCCAGCAGCCCGCGGGAGGTTGCATACAATGAGCAGTTCTTC. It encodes CASSPREVAYNEQFF.

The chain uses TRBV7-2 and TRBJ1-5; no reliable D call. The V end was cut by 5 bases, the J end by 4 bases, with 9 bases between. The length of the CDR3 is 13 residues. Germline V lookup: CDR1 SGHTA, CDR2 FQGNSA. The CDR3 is CASSPNRNQPQHF. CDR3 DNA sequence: TGTGCCAGCAGCCCCAATCGGAATCAGCCCCAGCATTTT.

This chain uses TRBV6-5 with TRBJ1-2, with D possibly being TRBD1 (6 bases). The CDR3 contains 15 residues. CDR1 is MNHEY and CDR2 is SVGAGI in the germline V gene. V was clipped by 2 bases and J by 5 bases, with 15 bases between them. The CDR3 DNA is TGTGCCAGCAGTTACAAATTGGCCGGACAGTATGGCTACACCTTC. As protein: CASSYKLAGQYGYTF.

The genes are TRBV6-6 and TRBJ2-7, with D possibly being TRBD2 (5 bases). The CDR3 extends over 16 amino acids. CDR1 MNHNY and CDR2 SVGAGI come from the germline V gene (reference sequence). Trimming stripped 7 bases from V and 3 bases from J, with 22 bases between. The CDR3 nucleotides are TGTGCCAGCATTCACTTTAATAGTCGGGGAGACTACGAGCAGTACTTC. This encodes CASIHFNSRGDYEQYF.

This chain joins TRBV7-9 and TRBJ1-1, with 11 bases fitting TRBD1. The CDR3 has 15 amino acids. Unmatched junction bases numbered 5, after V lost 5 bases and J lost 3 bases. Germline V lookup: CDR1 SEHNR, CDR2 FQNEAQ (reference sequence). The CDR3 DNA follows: TGTGCCAGCAGCCCCGGACAGGGGGCGTACACTGAAGCTTTCTTT. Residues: CASSPGQGAYTEAFF.

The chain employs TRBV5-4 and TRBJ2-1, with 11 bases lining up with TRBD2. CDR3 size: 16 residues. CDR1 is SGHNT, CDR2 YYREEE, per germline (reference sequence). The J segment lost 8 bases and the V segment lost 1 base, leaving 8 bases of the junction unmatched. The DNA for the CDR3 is TGTGCCAGCAGCTTGTATTACACTAGCGGGGGTGATGAGCAGTTCTTC. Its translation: CASSLYYTSGGDEQFF.

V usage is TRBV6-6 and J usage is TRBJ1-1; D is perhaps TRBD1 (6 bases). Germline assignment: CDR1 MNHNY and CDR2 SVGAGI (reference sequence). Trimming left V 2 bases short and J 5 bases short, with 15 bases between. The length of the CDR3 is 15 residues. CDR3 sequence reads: CASSYRPGVRTEAFF. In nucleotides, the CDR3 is TGTGCCAGCAGTTACCGCCCAGGGGTGAGAACTGAAGCTTTCTTT.

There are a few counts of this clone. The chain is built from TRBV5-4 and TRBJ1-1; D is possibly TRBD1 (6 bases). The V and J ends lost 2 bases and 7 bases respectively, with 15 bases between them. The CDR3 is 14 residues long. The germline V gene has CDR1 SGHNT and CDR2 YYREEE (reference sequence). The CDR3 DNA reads TGTGCCAGCAGCTTTAAAGGGGCACAGGGTGAAGCTTTCTTT. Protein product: CASSFKGAQGEAFF. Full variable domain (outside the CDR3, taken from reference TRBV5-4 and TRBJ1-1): ETGVTQSPTHLIKTRGQQVTLRCSSQSGHNTVSWYQQALGQGPQFIFQYYREEENGRGNFPPRFSGLQFPNYSSELNVNALELDDSALYLCASSFKGAQGEAFFGQGTRLTVV.